The 19 T cell receptor beta chains given below trace back to one sample, sequenced in a study of lymphopenia after photon versus proton radiotherapy. Produced via immunoSEQ multiplex PCR; TCRdb's table is partial and in-frame only. The sample has 8,000 or so clones, roughly nine tenths seen once. The sample consisted of peripheral blood, taken from a patient treated with photon-based radiotherapy. The receptor set was obtained from a woman aged 65 to 85 with pancreatic cancer.

The chain couples TRBV7-2 to TRBJ2-5; TRBD1 matches at 7 bases. Germline V gene data show CDR1 as SGHTA and CDR2 as FQGNSA. V lost 3 bases and J lost 2; bases outside the gene matches: 3. The CDR3 is 14 residues long. The CDR3 DNA sequence: TGTGCCAGCAGCTTTCCAGGGGGTCAAGAGACCCAGTACTTC. It yields the protein CASSFPGGQETQYF.

The V call is TRBV28, the J call TRBJ1-5, with D unclear. Germline V gene sequence: CDR1 MDHEN, CDR2 SYDVKM. Trimming took 5 bases from V and 0 from J, leaving 11 bases between them. The CDR3 loop spans 15 amino acids. CDR3 DNA sequence: TGTGCCAGCAGTGTAAACATCAATAGCAATCAGCCCCAGCATTTT. Protein product: CASSVNINSNQPQHF. Combining the CDR3 with reference TRBV28 and TRBJ1-5 gives the whole variable domain DVKVTQSSRYLVKRTGEKVFLECVQDMDHENMFWYRQDPGLGLRLIYFSYDVKMKEKGDIPEGYSVSREKKERFSLILESASTNQTSMYLCASSVNINSNQPQHFGDGTRLSIL.

The rearrangement links TRBV7-2 to TRBJ2-1; 15 bases fit TRBD2. This CDR3 spans 17 amino acids. The germline V gene has CDR1 SGHTA and CDR2 FQGNSA. Germline trimming cut 1 base from V and 6 bases from J; bases unmatched to any gene: 4. CDR3: CASSLGTSGRVGNEQFF. CDR3 coding DNA: TGTGCCAGCAGCTTAGGGACTAGCGGGAGGGTAGGCAATGAGCAGTTCTTC.

The V and J genes are TRBV19 and TRBJ2-1; 10 nucleotides match TRBD2. From germline, CDR1 is LNHDA and CDR2 SQIVND (reference sequence). This CDR3 region has 17 residues. Losses at the gene ends were 5 bases for V and 7 bases for J; bases not matched to a gene: 14. The chain's CDR3 is CASSPIGAGGVRNEQFF. The CDR3 bases are TGTGCCAGTAGTCCCATAGGAGCGGGAGGGGTAAGGAATGAGCAGTTCTTC.

This clone was counted once. This chain links TRBV5-4 with TRBJ2-3; D is perhaps TRBD1 (5 bases). The CDR3 contains 15 residues. Germline V gene data show CDR1 as SGHNT and CDR2 as YYREEE (reference sequence). V dropped 0 bases and J dropped 0 bases, with 8 bases sitting between them. The CDR3 protein is CASSLGQISTDTQYF. The CDR3 region has the DNA TGTGCCAGCAGCTTGGGACAGATAAGCACAGATACGCAGTATTTT.

The chain is built from TRBV2 and TRBJ2-5; 11 bases fit TRBD1. The CDR3 is 15 residues long. The V segment lost 2 bases and the J segment 5 bases; nucleotides outside the gene matches: 4. Germline V gene lookup returns CDR1 SNHLY and CDR2 FYNNEI. Here the CDR3 DNA reads TGTGCCAGCAGTGAAATAGGACAGGGGGCCGAGACCCAGTACTTC. Amino acids: CASSEIGQGAETQYF.

The chain uses TRBV9 and TRBJ2-5; D tentatively fits TRBD1 or TRBD2 (5 bases each). Trimming stripped 4 bases from V and 4 bases from J, with 11 bases between. CDR1 is SGDLS, CDR2 YYNGEE, per germline. This CDR3 comprises 13 residues. CDR3 in DNA: TGTGCCAGCAGCCCCGGGGACGCAGAGACCCAGTACTTC. Translating it yields CASSPGDAETQYF. The whole variable domain, filled in from reference TRBV9 and TRBJ2-5, reads DSGVTQTPKHLITATGQRVTLRCSPRSGDLSVYWYQQSLDQGLQFLIQYYNGEERAKGNILERFSAQQFPDLHSELNLSSLELGDSALYFCASSPGDAETQYFGPGTRLLVL.

This chain joins TRBV29-1 and TRBJ2-5; 9 bases align to TRBD1. This CDR3 spans 16 amino acids. Trimming removed 7 bases from V and 4 bases from J; junction bases left unmatched: 16. Germline V CDR1 and CDR2: SQVTM, ANQGSEA. The CDR3 DNA is TGCAGCGCCCTGCCCTATACGGACAGGGGAGGAGAGACCCAGTACTTC. Translating it yields CSALPYTDRGGETQYF.

The chain joins TRBV7-9 to TRBJ2-7; D gene unclear. Per the germline V gene, CDR1 is SEHNR and CDR2 is FQNEAQ (reference sequence). CDR3 size: 11 residues. With 4 bases removed from V and 8 bases from J, the gap between germline ends came to 9 bases. The CDR3: CASSYELKQYF. CDR3 in DNA: TGTGCCAGCAGCTACGAACTTAAGCAGTACTTC.

This clone was seen a few times. The V and J genes are TRBV29-1 and TRBJ1-1, with D unresolved. Trimming took off 6 bases at V and 0 bases at J, with 8 bases between the two ends. The germline CDR1 and CDR2 sequences are SQVTM and ANQGSEA. The CDR3 has 12 amino acids. The CDR3 DNA sequence: TGCAGCGTCACGGGTATGAACACTGAAGCTTTCTTT. Translation: CSVTGMNTEAFF. The whole variable domain, filled in from reference TRBV29-1 and TRBJ1-1, reads SAVISQKPSRDICQRGTSLTIQCQVDSQVTMMFWYRQQPGQSLTLIATANQGSEATYESGFVIDKFPISRPNLTFSTLTVSNMSPEDSSIYLCSVTGMNTEAFFGQGTRLTVV.

The rearrangement links TRBV9 to TRBJ1-1; D gene unclear. The V end lost 3 bases, the J end lost 6 bases, and 15 bases lay between the germline ends. CDR3 size: 14 residues. Germline loops: CDR1 SGDLS, CDR2 YYNGEE. DNA of the CDR3: TGTGCCAGCAGCGCGACGGCCCTCGGGGCTGAAGCTTTCTTT. Translating gives CASSATALGAEAFF. The full variable domain, in which reference TRBV9 and TRBJ1-1 provide the parts outside the CDR3, is DSGVTQTPKHLITATGQRVTLRCSPRSGDLSVYWYQQSLDQGLQFLIQYYNGEERAKGNILERFSAQQFPDLHSELNLSSLELGDSALYFCASSATALGAEAFFGQGTRLTVV.

This chain connects TRBV7-9 to TRBJ2-7; unclear D gene. From germline, CDR1 is SEHNR and CDR2 FQNEAQ (reference sequence). V was clipped by 1 base and J by 3 bases, with 7 bases between them. CDR3 length equals 13 residues. As DNA, the CDR3 is TGTGCCAGCAGCTTAGGGCAGTTCTACGAGCAGTACTTC. Its protein product is CASSLGQFYEQYF.

The CDR3 loop reads CASSFSGTGNEKLFF. The CDR3 coding sequence is TGCGCCAGCAGCTTCTCCGGGACAGGGAATGAAAAACTGTTTTTT. The rearrangement joins TRBV5-1 to TRBJ1-4; 9 nucleotides agree with TRBD1. Germline assignment: CDR1 SGHRS and CDR2 YFSETQ. This CDR3 region has 15 residues. Germline trimming cut 2 bases from V and 5 bases from J; bases unmatched to any gene: 4.

This sequence joins TRBV7-3 and TRBJ2-1; 9 nucleotides line up with TRBD2. There are 15 residues in the CDR3. The germline V gene has CDR1 SGHTA and CDR2 FQGTGA. The V and J ends lost 5 bases and 4 bases, in that order; junction bases with no gene match: 6. CDR3 in amino acids: CASSRGLAGYNEQFF. Here the CDR3 DNA reads TGTGCCAGCAGCCGGGGGCTAGCGGGATACAATGAGCAGTTCTTC. Based on the CDR3 plus reference TRBV7-3 and TRBJ2-1, the full variable domain is GAGVSQTPSNKVTEKGKYVELRCDPISGHTALYWYRQSLGQGPEFLIYFQGTGAADDSGLPNDRFFAVRPEGSVSTLKIQRTERGDSAVYLCASSRGLAGYNEQFFGPGTRLTVL.

This sequence joins TRBV11-2 and TRBJ2-7; D might be TRBD2 (6 bases). The V gene lost 1 base and the J gene lost 3 bases, with 16 bases spanning the gap. The CDR3 runs to 16 residues. Germline CDR1 is SGHAT and CDR2 is FQNNGV. Written as DNA, the CDR3 is TGTGCCAGCAGCTTAGGACTAGGGATTGACGGCTACGAGCAGTACTTC. Residues: CASSLGLGIDGYEQYF.

The V and J genes are TRBV13 and TRBJ2-1; 11 bases fit TRBD2. The V gene's germline CDR1 is PRHDT and CDR2 FYEKMQ (reference sequence). The CDR3 has 13 amino acids. Unmatched junction bases numbered 1, after V lost 3 bases and J lost 9 bases. Written as DNA, the CDR3 is TGTGCCAGCAGCTTTCTAGCGGGAGGTGAGCAGTTCTTC. Its protein is CASSFLAGGEQFF.

This chain links TRBV4-1 with TRBJ2-1, with D perhaps being TRBD1 or TRBD2 (5 bases each). Germline loops: CDR1 MGHRA, CDR2 YSYEKL. The CDR3 is made up of 13 amino acids. Trimming took 1 base from V and 12 from J, leaving 13 bases between them. CDR3 DNA: TGCGCCAGCAGCCAAGTTCCCGGGACCCCGCAGTTCTTC. As protein: CASSQVPGTPQFF.

The chain is built from TRBV6-5 and TRBJ2-6; D not certain. Germline-derived CDR1 and CDR2 are MNHEY and SVGAGI. V lost 0 bases and J lost 0, with 6 bases in between. The CDR3 totals 16 residues. CDR3 coding DNA: TGTGCCAGCAGTTACTCAGAGCTCTCTGGGGCCAACGTCCTGACTTTC. Residues: CASSYSELSGANVLTF.

The CDR3: CASSPGAQETQYF. In DNA form, the CDR3 reads TGTGCCAGCAGTCCCGGGGCCCAAGAGACCCAGTACTTC. The rearrangement joins TRBV5-4 to TRBJ2-5; D may correspond to TRBD1 or TRBD2 (5 bases each). V was cut by 5 bases and J by 1 base, with 9 bases left in between. Per germline, CDR1 SGHNT and CDR2 YYREEE (reference sequence). CDR3 length: 13 amino acids.